This is a list of T cell receptor beta chains from one sample in a study of vaccination and CD4 T cells after COVID-19. In TCRdb, the PCR reads were re-called with MiXCR into one record per CDR3 protein. Here the sample spans approximately 10,000 distinct CDR3 sequences, roughly three fifths being singletons. These receptors' antigens are unknown. Sequencing input: CD4+ T cells from blood, cultured in vitro. The receptors derive from a human donor who had recovered from COVID-19. Both conserved end residues are part of each CDR3. A D gene is named only where the DNA matches it firmly. Some rows have no size entry. The others give once, few or many, or a class for an expanded clone.

>.|few|TRBJ1-1|TRBV7-9
CASSRRDINTEAFF
TGTGCCAGCAGCCGCCGGGACATAAACACTGAAGCTTTCTTT
>.|.|TRBJ1-1|TRBV6-2/TRBV6-3
CASSLSGNTEAFF
TGTGCCAGCAGCCTATCGGGGAACACTGAAGCTTTCTTT
>.|.|TRBJ2-7|TRBV20-1
CSVPGADEQYF
TGCAGTGTTCCAGGAGCGGACGAGCAGTACTTC
>TRBD2|once|TRBJ2-2|TRBV24-1
CATSGAGTNTGELFF
TGTGCCACCAGTGGAGCGGGGACTAACACCGGGGAGCTGTTTTTT
>.|.|TRBJ2-7|TRBV20-1
CSAAATREQYF
TGCAGTGCTGCTGCGACTCGCGAGCAGTACTTC
>.|few|TRBJ2-4|TRBV20-1
CSASSGTGAKNIQYF
TGCAGTGCCTCCTCCGGGACTGGGGCCAAAAACATTCAGTACTTC
>TRBD1|.|TRBJ1-1|TRBV7-3
CASSLRAAGGRRSEAFF
TGTGCCAGCAGCTTAAGGGCCGCAGGGGGCCGCCGCTCGGAAGCTTTCTTT
>.|.|TRBJ1-5|TRBV30
CAWSRAGNQPQHF
TGTGCCTGGAGTAGGGCTGGCAATCAGCCCCAGCATTTT
>.|few|TRBJ1-2|TRBV10-3
CAISGPRQGFNYGYTF
TGTGCCATCAGTGGCCCCCGGCAGGGATTTAACTATGGCTACACCTTC
>.|.|TRBJ1-2|TRBV7-2
CASSPHGEYGYTF
TGTGCCAGCAGCCCCCACGGAGAATATGGCTACACCTTC
>.|.|TRBJ1-1|TRBV11-1
CASSPGRAVTEAFF
TGTGCCAGCAGCCCAGGCCGCGCGGTCACTGAAGCTTTCTTT
>.|medium-sized|TRBJ2-1|TRBV7-2
CASSSQRDNEQFF
TGTGCCAGCAGCTCCCAGAGAGACAATGAGCAGTTCTTC
>.|.|TRBJ1-4|TRBV12-3/TRBV12-4
CASRETAFGEKLFF
TGTGCCAGCAGGGAGACAGCGTTCGGCGAAAAACTGTTTTTT
>.|.|TRBJ2-1|TRBV6-2/TRBV6-3
CASSYPGAGVDNEQFF
TGTGCCAGCAGTTACCCGGGGGCAGGAGTTGACAATGAGCAGTTCTTC
>.|once|TRBJ2-1|TRBV6-1
CASKENSYNEQFF
TGTGCCAGCAAGGAGAACTCCTACAATGAGCAGTTCTTC
>TRBD1|few|TRBJ1-2|TRBV19
CASSGQYGQGGGYTF
TGTGCCAGTAGCGGACAATATGGACAGGGGGGCGGCTACACCTTC